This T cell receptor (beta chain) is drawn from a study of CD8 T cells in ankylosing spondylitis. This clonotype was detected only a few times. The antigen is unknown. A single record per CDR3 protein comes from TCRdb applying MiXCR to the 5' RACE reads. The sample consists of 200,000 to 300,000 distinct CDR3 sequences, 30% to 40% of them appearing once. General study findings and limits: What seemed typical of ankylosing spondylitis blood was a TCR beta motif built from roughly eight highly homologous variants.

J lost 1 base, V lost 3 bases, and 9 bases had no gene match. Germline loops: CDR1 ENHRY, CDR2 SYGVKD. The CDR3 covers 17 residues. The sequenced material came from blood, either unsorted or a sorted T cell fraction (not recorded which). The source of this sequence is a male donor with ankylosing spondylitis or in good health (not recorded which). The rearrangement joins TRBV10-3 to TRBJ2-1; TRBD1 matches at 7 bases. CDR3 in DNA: TGTGCCATCAGTGATAACAACAACAGGGGTTCCTACAATGAGCAGTTCTTC. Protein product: CAISDNNNRGSYNEQFF.